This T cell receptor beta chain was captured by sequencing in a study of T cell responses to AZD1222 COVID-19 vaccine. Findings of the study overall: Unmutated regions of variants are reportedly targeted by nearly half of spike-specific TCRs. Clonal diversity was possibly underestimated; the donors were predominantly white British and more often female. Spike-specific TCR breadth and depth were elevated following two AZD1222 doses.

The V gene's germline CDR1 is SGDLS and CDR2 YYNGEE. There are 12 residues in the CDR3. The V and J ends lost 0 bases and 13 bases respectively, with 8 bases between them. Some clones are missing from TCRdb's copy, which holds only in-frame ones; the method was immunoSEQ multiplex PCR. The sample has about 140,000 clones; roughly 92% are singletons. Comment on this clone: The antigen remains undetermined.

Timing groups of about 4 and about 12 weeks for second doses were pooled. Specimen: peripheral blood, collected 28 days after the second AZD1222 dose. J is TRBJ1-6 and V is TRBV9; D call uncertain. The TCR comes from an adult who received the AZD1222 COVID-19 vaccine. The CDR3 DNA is TGTGCCAGCAGCGTAGCTGTGGGGCCCCTCCACTTT. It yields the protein CASSVAVGPLHF.